A single sample gave rise to the 25 T cell receptor beta chains below, sequenced in a study of Graves' ophthalmopathy and Graves' hyperthyroidism. The authors amplified TCR beta CDR3 regions, and they did so from RNA transcripts for repertoire sequencing. First-round RT-PCR with HTBI primers preceded a second-round multiplex PCR. Each CDR3 protein gets one entry after TCRdb re-called the multiplex PCR reads with MiXCR. This table has about 740,000 distinct CDR3 sequences, roughly 40% appearing once. Sequenced sample: peripheral blood. Receptors originate from an adult man with Graves' ophthalmopathy.

This chain links TRBV5-1 with TRBJ2-2; D is unresolved. The germline CDR1 and CDR2 sequences are SGHRS and YFSETQ. The V end lost 6 bases, the J end lost 1 base, and 10 bases lay between the germline ends. The CDR3 is 14 amino acids. The CDR3 nucleotides are TGCGCCAGCACCATGGATGGGAACACCGGGGAGCTGTTTTTT. It is translated as CASTMDGNTGELFF.

The V gene is TRBV19, the J gene TRBJ1-5; D is perhaps TRBD1 (6 bases). Germline CDR1 and CDR2: LNHDA and SQIVND (reference sequence). The ends were cut back, 0 bases at V and 4 bases at J, with 10 bases in the middle. The CDR3 sequence is 15 residues long. The CDR3 loop is CASSIEGGLNQPQHF. Written as DNA, the CDR3 is TGTGCCAGTAGTATAGAGGGGGGCCTGAATCAGCCCCAGCATTTT. Complete variable domain (other parts from reference TRBV19 and TRBJ1-5): DGGITQSPKYLFRKEGQNVTLSCEQNLNHDAMYWYRQDPGQGLRLIYYSQIVNDFQKGDIAEGYSVSREKKESFPLTVTSAQKNPTAFYLCASSIEGGLNQPQHFGDGTRLSIL.

This clonotype was observed many times. The chain employs TRBV5-1 and TRBJ1-1, with 8 bases identical to TRBD1. The V segment lost 5 bases and the J segment 1 base; nucleotides outside the gene matches: 10. CDR1 and CDR2 from the germline V gene are SGHRS and YFSETQ. The CDR3 is made up of 16 amino acids. Here the CDR3 DNA reads TGCGCCAGCAGGGACGGAGCCGGGACAGGGAACACTGAAGCTTTCTTT. Its translation: CASRDGAGTGNTEAFF. Variable domain in full (rest from reference TRBV5-1 and TRBJ1-1): KAGVTQTPRYLIKTRGQQVTLSCSPISGHRSVSWYQQTPGQGLQFLFEYFSETQRNKGNFPGRFSGRQFSNSRSEMNVSTLELGDSALYLCASRDGAGTGNTEAFFGQGTRLTVV.

This clonotype was seen a few times. The V call is TRBV7-3, the J call TRBJ2-5, with TRBD2 as a possible D gene (5 bases). The V end lost 5 bases, the J end lost 4 bases, and 14 bases lay between the germline ends. The germline V gene has CDR1 SGHTA and CDR2 FQGTGA. This CDR3 comprises 14 residues. Written as DNA, the CDR3 is TGTGCCAGCAGCCCCTCCCGAGCGGCAGAGACCCAGTACTTC. This sequence encodes CASSPSRAAETQYF.

This clonotype has more than one count but fewer than ten. The J gene is TRBJ1-3, the V gene TRBV25-1; D is undetermined. CDR1 and CDR2 from the germline V gene are MGHDK and SYGVNS. Trimming shortened V by 6 bases and J by 1 base, and 16 bases separated the two germline ends. The CDR3 is made up of 16 amino acids. The CDR3 region is CASSHDGRLSGNTIYF. As DNA, the CDR3 is TGTGCCAGCAGCCATGATGGACGGTTATCTGGAAACACCATATATTTT.

This clonotype has more than one count but fewer than ten. The chain combines TRBV7-3 with TRBJ2-2, with no clear D. Trimming took 5 bases from V and 9 from J, leaving 10 bases between them. CDR1 and CDR2 (germline): SGHTA, FQGTGA. The CDR3 runs 12 residues. The CDR3 protein is CASSINQRELFF. CDR3 bases: TGTGCCAGCAGCATTAACCAGCGGGAGCTGTTTTTT.

This clonotype was observed at least ten times. The chain carries TRBV5-8 and TRBJ1-2, with D unclear. The V gene's germline CDR1 is SGHTS and CDR2 YDEGEE. The CDR3 contains 15 residues. V lost 1 base, J lost 3 bases, and 13 bases lay in between. The CDR3 DNA follows: TGTGCCAGCAGCTTGAACCGTGAAACCTACTATGGCTACACCTTC. Its protein product is CASSLNRETYYGYTF. Full variable domain (remainder filled in from reference TRBV5-8 and TRBJ1-2): EAGVTQSPTHLIKTRGQQATLRCSPISGHTSVYWYQQALGLGLQFLLWYDEGEERNRGNFPPRFSGRQFPNYSSELNVNALELEDSALYLCASSLNRETYYGYTFGSGTRLTVV.

At least ten counts were recorded for this clonotype. The chain joins TRBV29-1 to TRBJ2-7, with 7 bases lining up with TRBD1. Losses at the gene ends were 5 bases for V and 2 bases for J; bases not matched to a gene: 6. CDR1 and CDR2 (germline): SQVTM, ANQGSEA. This CDR3 is 13 amino acids long. The CDR3 DNA sequence: TGCAGCGTTCAGAGACAGGGACCCTACGAGCAGTACTTC. Translated: CSVQRQGPYEQYF.

The genes are TRBV10-3 and TRBJ1-1, with TRBD1 matching over 7 bases. The V gene end was trimmed by 4 bases and the J gene end by 4 bases; junction bases not matched to a gene: 6. CDR3 length equals 14 residues. The germline CDR1 and CDR2 sequences are ENHRY and SYGVKD. CDR3 residues: CAISALTGSTEAFF. The CDR3 DNA follows: TGTGCCATCAGTGCACTGACAGGGAGCACTGAAGCTTTCTTT.

On this clonotype: A much bigger clone sits one base away, suggesting this may be a read error. The DNA of the CDR3 is TGTGCCAGCAGCCTCCGGATCAGCCAAGAGACCCAGTACTTC. Protein product: CASSLRISQETQYF. The rearrangement joins TRBV7-8 to TRBJ2-5; D gene unclear. Germline V CDR1 and CDR2: SGHVS, FQNEAQ. CDR3 size: 14 residues. Trimming left V 5 bases short and J 1 base short, with 11 bases between. Full variable domain (rest looked up from reference TRBV7-8 and TRBJ2-5): GAGVSQSPRYKVAKRGQDVALRCDPISGHVSLFWYQQALGQGPEFLTYFQNEAQLDKSGLPSDRFFAERPEGSVSTLKIQRTQQEDSAVYLCASSLRISQETQYFGPGTRLLVL.

Ten or more counts support this clonotype. This chain's CDR3 is CASSAATGYEQYF. The CDR3 DNA reads TGTGCCAGCAGTGCAGCGACTGGCTACGAGCAGTACTTC. The chain combines TRBV6-6 with TRBJ2-7; D call uncertain. Germline-derived CDR1 and CDR2 are MNHNY and SVGAGI (reference sequence). V gave up 5 bases and J gave up 3 bases, with 11 bases separating them. The CDR3 runs to 13 residues.

This clonotype appeared a few times. Since a much larger clone is just one base distant, this may be a read error. The CDR3 DNA reads as TGTGCCACCAGCTCCCGGACAGGGACTAGCAATCAGCCCCAGCATTTT. It specifies CATSSRTGTSNQPQHF. The chain links TRBV24-1 to TRBJ1-5; 8 positions match TRBD1. The CDR3 length is 16 residues. In germline, CDR1 is KGHDR, CDR2 SFDVKD. With V trimmed by 7 bases and J by 0 bases, 7 bases remained unmatched.

The chain carries TRBV9 and TRBJ1-5; TRBD1 agrees at 8 bases. V gave up 2 bases and J gave up 6 bases; unmatched junction bases: 10. Germline V CDR1 and CDR2: SGDLS, YYNGEE. The CDR3 loop spans 16 amino acids. CDR3 sequence: CASSVTAGGAGQPQHF. As DNA, the CDR3 is TGTGCCAGCAGCGTTACGGCAGGGGGCGCCGGTCAGCCCCAGCATTTT.

This CDR3 reads CASSGDSIMNTEAFF. In DNA form, the CDR3 reads TGTGCCAGCAGTGGTGACAGTATTATGAACACTGAAGCTTTCTTT. The chain combines TRBV2 with TRBJ1-1, with D perhaps TRBD1 (5 bases). With 4 bases removed from V and 0 bases from J, the gap between germline ends came to 12 bases. The CDR3 contains 15 residues. CDR1 SNHLY and CDR2 FYNNEI come from the germline V gene.

The rearrangement uses TRBV12-3 or TRBV12-4 and TRBJ2-7; TRBD1 is a possible D gene (5 bases). The V end lost 3 bases, the J end lost 7 bases, and 19 bases lay between the germline ends. The CDR3 length is 15 residues. The CDR3: CASSFGRVILEEQYF. For the CDR3, the DNA is TGTGCCAGCAGTTTCGGCAGGGTGATTTTGGAAGAGCAGTACTTC.

A note on this clonotype: A much larger clone is a single base away; this may be a read error. This chain joins TRBV10-3 and TRBJ1-2; TRBD1 agrees at 7 bases. Germline V CDR1 and CDR2: ENHRY, SYGVKD. The CDR3 loop spans 11 amino acids. The J segment lost 7 bases and the V segment lost 6 bases, leaving 2 bases of the junction unmatched. The CDR3 reads CAISDRVGYTF. The CDR3 DNA follows: TGTGCCATCAGCGACAGGGTTGGCTACACCTTC.

At least ten counts were recorded for this clonotype. This sequence joins TRBV29-1 and TRBJ1-6, with D perhaps matching TRBD1 (6 bases). There are 13 residues in the CDR3. Per the germline V gene, CDR1 is SQVTM and CDR2 is ANQGSEA. The V gene lost 6 bases and the J gene lost 10 bases, with 16 bases spanning the gap. DNA for the CDR3: TGCAGCGTGCGACAGGAGGGCCAATCACCCCTCCACTTT. Translation: CSVRQEGQSPLHF.

The J gene is TRBJ2-5, the V gene TRBV6-1; TRBD1 matches 7 bases. Germline assignment: CDR1 MNHNS and CDR2 SASEGT. Trimming removed 6 bases from V and 6 bases from J; junction bases left unmatched: 10. The CDR3 runs 14 residues. CDR3 region: CASRPDRVGKTQYF. The CDR3 nucleotides are TGTGCCAGCAGACCAGACAGGGTTGGAAAGACCCAGTACTTC.

In the case of this clonotype: The germline gene is not matched at one end of the junction; a read error may be the cause. The chain recombines TRBV24-1 with TRBJ2-7; D possibly corresponds to TRBD2 (5 bases). The CDR3 covers 11 residues. CDR1 is KGHDR and CDR2 is SFDVKD in the germline V gene. CDR3 residues: CATSDDYGQYF. CDR3 nucleotides: TGTGCCACCAGTGATGACTACGGGCAGTACTTC.

The chain has TRBV20-1 and TRBJ2-7; TRBD2 aligns across 11 bases. V shed 6 bases and J 3 bases; nucleotides not matched to a gene: 10. The CDR3 has 15 residues. Looked up from germline, CDR1 is DFQATT and CDR2 is SNEGSKA (reference sequence). CDR3 sequence reads: CSARRAGTSGYEQYV. Here the CDR3 DNA reads TGCAGTGCCCGCCGTGCGGGGACTAGCGGCTACGAGCAGTACGTC.

There are a few counts of this clonotype. The chain is built from TRBV25-1 and TRBJ2-2; a weak D match, TRBD2 (5 bases). The CDR3 is 14 residues long. Germline V CDR1 and CDR2: MGHDK, SYGVNS. V lost 5 bases and J 3 bases, leaving 10 bases between the germline ends. CDR3 region: CASSLGLHTGELFF. The DNA for the CDR3 is TGTGCCAGCAGTTTAGGACTCCACACCGGGGAGCTGTTTTTT.

This clonotype was detected a few times. V is TRBV5-4 and J is TRBJ2-1, with D possibly TRBD2 on 6 matching bases. CDR1 and CDR2 from the germline V gene are SGHNT and YYREEE (reference sequence). V lost 4 bases and J lost 8, with 13 bases in between. The CDR3 is 13 amino acids. CDR3 nucleotides: TGTGCCAGCAGCCGTCGACTAGGCGATGAGCAGTTCTTC. It specifies CASSRRLGDEQFF.

V and J are TRBV29-1 and TRBJ1-1; 7 bases align to TRBD1. This CDR3 is built from 14 residues. Germline CDR1 SQVTM, CDR2 ANQGSEA. CDR3 in DNA: TGCAGACGCTCTCAGGACAGGAGTTACACTGAAGCTTTCTTT. Protein sequence: CRRSQDRSYTEAFF.

The V call is TRBV20-1, the J call TRBJ2-5; TRBD1 or TRBD2 may be the D gene (6 bases each). V was pared by 3 bases and J by 4 bases, with 12 bases between. The CDR3 runs to 13 residues. CDR1 and CDR2 from the germline V gene are DFQATT and SNEGSKA (reference sequence). The CDR3 spells CSARKGGGETQYF. CDR3 DNA sequence: TGCAGTGCTAGGAAGGGGGGAGGAGAGACCCAGTACTTC.

This chain's CDR3 is CATTTSGATGELFF. The DNA for the CDR3 is TGTGCCACGACGACTAGCGGAGCCACCGGGGAGCTGTTTTTT. This chain links TRBV2 with TRBJ2-2, with 9 bases aligning to TRBD2. The V gene end was trimmed by 10 bases and the J gene end by 4 bases; junction bases not matched to a gene: 7. This CDR3 is 14 amino acids long. The V gene's germline CDR1 is SNHLY and CDR2 FYNNEI.